The 13 T cell receptor beta chains below come from one sample, sequenced in a study of Ad26.COV2.S vaccination and SARS-CoV-2 variants. The treatment: some 20 received Ad26.COV2.S at low or high dose, single or two shots; several received placebo; per-sample allocation not given. Collection of the samples took place on day 63 after the first injection of vaccine or placebo. Data came from immunoSEQ multiplex PCR; TCRdb stores just in-frame clones and leaves some out. The sample carries about 680,000 clones, 89% recorded once. The specimen comprised peripheral blood, sampled in a trial of Ad26.COV2.S vaccine versus placebo. The receptor set was obtained from a person aged 18-60 years who received the Ad26.COV2.S COVID-19 vaccine or a placebo.

This chain joins TRBV15 and TRBJ1-2, with TRBD1 as a possible D gene (6 bases). Germline CDR1 LNHNV, CDR2 YYDKDF (reference sequence). The CDR3 has 15 amino acids. Between the trimmed V and J ends, which lost 1 base and 8 bases, there was a span of 17 bases. The CDR3 loop is CATSRVRELGGGYTF. CDR3 bases: TGTGCCACCAGCAGAGTTCGTGAATTGGGGGGCGGCTACACCTTC.

This rearrangement joins TRBV11-3 to TRBJ2-1; D is ambiguous. There are 14 residues in the CDR3. The V gene's germline CDR1 is SGHNT and CDR2 YENEEA. Deletions cut 5 bases from V and 3 bases from J, with 11 bases between. This CDR3 reads CASSQSSRYNEQFF. The CDR3 DNA sequence: TGTGCCAGCAGCCAAAGCAGCCGCTACAATGAGCAGTTCTTC.

The table lists this clone with a count of one. This sequence joins TRBV7-2 and TRBJ2-7; 8 positions match TRBD1. Germline V gene data show CDR1 as SGHTA and CDR2 as FQGNSA. J lost 4 bases, V lost 0 bases, and 8 bases had no gene match. The CDR3 consists of 16 residues. For the CDR3, the DNA is TGTGCCAGCAGCTTAGCTCTTGGACAGGGAGATTACGAGCAGTACTTC. Its translation is CASSLALGQGDYEQYF. The whole variable domain, remainder taken from reference TRBV7-2 and TRBJ2-7, is GAGVSQSPSNKVTEKGKDVELRCDPISGHTALYWYRQSLGQGLEFLIYFQGNSAPDKSGLPSDRFSAERTGGSVSTLTIQRTQQEDSAVYLCASSLALGQGDYEQYFGPGTRLTVT.

This chain links TRBV20-1 with TRBJ1-5; 7 positions agree with TRBD1. Germline values: CDR1 DFQATT, CDR2 SNEGSKA (reference sequence). V lost 3 bases to trimming and J lost 7 bases; unmatched junction nucleotides: 12. This CDR3 is built from 15 residues. CDR3 nucleotide sequence: TGCAGTGCTAGTGGGAACAGGGGATGGAACCAGCCCCAGCATTTT. It codes for CSASGNRGWNQPQHF.

The chain carries TRBV23-1 and TRBJ2-5, with D hard to call. TRBV23-1 is given ORF status, its function remaining uncertain. The length of the CDR3 is 16 residues. Trimming left V 0 bases short and J 1 base short, with 12 bases between. The CDR3: CASSQSPNKPQETQYF. CDR3 sequence (DNA): TGCGCCAGCAGTCAATCCCCAAACAAACCCCAAGAGACCCAGTACTTC.

The CDR3 protein is CASTPGGSLYEQYF. The CDR3 region has the DNA TGTGCCAGCACCCCCGGAGGGAGCCTCTACGAGCAGTACTTC. The genes are TRBV7-2 and TRBJ2-7, with D possibly TRBD2 on 6 matching bases. The CDR3 length is 14 residues. Germline V lookup: CDR1 SGHTA, CDR2 FQGNSA. Trimming stripped 7 bases from V and 3 bases from J, with 16 bases between.

This clone has just one count. The chain has TRBV6-6 and TRBJ2-5; D perhaps matches TRBD2 (5 bases). V was clipped by 8 bases and J by 5 bases, with 9 bases between them. In germline, CDR1 is MNHNY, CDR2 SVGAGI (reference sequence). The CDR3 is 11 residues long. CDR3 loop: CASLGVETQYF. In nucleotides, the CDR3 is TGTGCCAGCCTCGGGGTGGAGACCCAGTACTTC.

This clone appeared a few times. The chain uses TRBV7-8 and TRBJ1-5; D not certain. This CDR3 is 13 amino acids long. Trimming shortened V by 1 base and J by 3 bases, and 4 bases separated the two germline ends. CDR1 is SGHVS, CDR2 FQNEAQ, per germline. Here the CDR3 reads CASSLVPNQPQHF. CDR3 in DNA: TGTGCCAGCAGCTTAGTCCCCAATCAGCCCCAGCATTTT.

The chain joins TRBV15 to TRBJ2-5, with 11 nucleotides matching TRBD1. Germline V CDR1 and CDR2: LNHNV, YYDKDF (reference sequence). The CDR3 spans 13 residues. J lost 5 bases, V lost 8 bases, and 4 bases had no gene match. CDR3 protein: CATGTGGVETQYF. CDR3 in DNA: TGTGCCACCGGGACAGGGGGTGTGGAGACCCAGTACTTC.

This clone occurred once. The genes are TRBV5-4 and TRBJ2-1; 7 bases match TRBD2. Germline V gene lookup returns CDR1 SGHNT and CDR2 YYREEE (reference sequence). V gave up 1 base and J gave up 4 bases; unmatched junction bases: 11. The length of the CDR3 is 17 residues. Here the CDR3 DNA reads TGTGCCAGCAGCTTGCGGCGAGCGGGGAGCCCTTACAATGAGCAGTTCTTC. The encoded protein is CASSLRRAGSPYNEQFF.

This chain uses TRBV5-1 with TRBJ1-2; 11 bases are shared with TRBD1. The CDR3 has 14 residues. Germline loops: CDR1 SGHRS, CDR2 YFSETQ. V lost 4 bases to trimming and J lost 7 bases; unmatched junction nucleotides: 6. This chain's CDR3 is CASSPDRGLGGYTF. CDR3 coding DNA: TGCGCCAGCAGCCCGGACAGGGGGCTCGGTGGCTACACCTTC.

The chain links TRBV18 to TRBJ1-1, with D perhaps TRBD1 (5 bases). CDR3 size: 16 residues. V was cut by 1 base and J by 5 bases, with 17 bases left in between. The V gene's germline CDR1 is KGHSH and CDR2 LQKENI. CDR3 protein: CASSPRRETVGTEAFF. The CDR3 coding sequence is TGTGCCAGCTCACCACGTAGGGAGACAGTGGGGACTGAAGCTTTCTTT.

The V call is TRBV6-5, the J call TRBJ1-4, with 10 nucleotides matching TRBD1. Germline loops: CDR1 MNHEY, CDR2 SVGAGI. The CDR3 contains 12 residues. V shed 11 bases and J 7 bases; nucleotides not matched to a gene: 4. The CDR3 spells CAVGTGAEKLFF. CDR3 sequence (DNA): TGTGCCGTGGGGACAGGGGCTGAAAAACTGTTTTTT.